This entry concerns a single TCR beta chain. The clone's antigen remains unknown. Nothing much larger sits one base from this clone, and base qualities are not available. Taken from the germline V gene, the CDR1 and CDR2 loops are SGDLS and YYNGEE. The CDR3 runs 15 amino acids, cysteine and phenylalanine included. The sequence is cut down to CDR3 DNA, 45 bases in frame from base 1. The V and J ends are trimmed by 7 bases and 4 bases, leaving 17 bases between them. Peripheral blood CD8+ and CD4+ T cells from healthy donors, Susac syndrome patients and multiple sclerosis patients were profiled using high-throughput TCR beta sequencing. The multiple sclerosis controls were treatment-naive patients who had stable or active relapsing-remitting disease and met the revised McDonald criteria. Bulk CD8+ and CD4+ T cells were purified by magnetic negative isolation, while CD8+ TEMRA cells were enriched using FACS. Blood was drawn into EDTA tubes, processed within 24 hours, and PBMCs were isolated by density gradient centrifugation. PBMCs intended for TCR sequencing were cryopreserved in liquid nitrogen and were subsequently thawed in a 37 degrees C water bath. A purity of at least 90% was achieved for sorted or isolated CD4+, CD8+ and CD8+ TEMRA cells.

The data derive from a study of CD8 T cells in Susac syndrome (dated by TCRdb to 2018 to 2020). General notes on the study: Repertoire sequencing was used to test whether CD8+ T cell activation and differentiation in Susac syndrome was antigen driven. The study compared CD8+ T cell repertoire clonality among 12 healthy donors, 14 Susac syndrome patients and 15 multiple sclerosis patients. Paper-wide results and their limitations: The study acknowledged that relatively few individuals were included in the TCR sequencing and HLA analysis.

RNA was extracted using the RNeasy kit, and roughly 0.5 to 1 microgram was reverse transcribed with random hexamers. TCR beta CDR3 regions were amplified with the immunoSEQ multiplex PCR assay covering 54 Vbeta and 13 Jbeta segments. Bias from PCR amplification was corrected by using a synthetic template baseline for primer optimization and for computational correction. Processing in the source paper ran as follows. Reads were annotated to V, D and J genes per IMGT and analyzed with immunoSEQ Analyzer, keeping only productive sequences. Clonality was calculated as one minus the Shannon entropy normalized by log2 of the number of productive unique sequences. For each patient and control, public and private clones were evaluated among the 100 most prevalent clones. A clone was defined as Susac-specific if it was absent from the healthy and MS cohorts, from about a thousand published viral clones and from other ImmuneACCESS disease sequences. The public reads were quality trimmed at Q25 with fastp and then assembled into clones with MiXCR by TCRdb, keeping productive beta chains. Rows merge per CDR3 protein into single entries with the most common DNA and genes. The V and J calls follow TCRdb's processing rather than the paper's. The sample yields some 130,000 distinct CDR3 sequences; around 80% were counted once. More than 0.5% of the sample is held by the ten biggest clonotypes.

Recombination connected TRBV9 to TRBJ2-2; there is no confident call for the D gene. This clonotype was obtained from a human donor with multiple sclerosis. The sample was CD8+ T cells from PBMCs. The CDR3 is CASGLGSSLTGELFF. The nucleotides read TGTGCCAGCGGTTTGGGTAGTTCGCTCACCGGGGAGCTGTTTTTT.